This T cell receptor gamma chain originates from a study of gamma-delta chains in newborns, infants, children. At the level of the study: Innate gammadelta T cells reportedly expand polyclonally right after birth, driven by microbial exposure, per the title.

TCRdb called clones anew from the reads with CATT. The sample has roughly 1,100 gamma-chain clones; around 48% are singletons. In germline, CDR1 is GITISATS, CDR2 ISYDGTV (reference sequence). The CDR3 consists of 17 residues. Comment on this clone: Sequence at one end of the junction differs from germline and may be a read error.

The material sequenced was blood. The receptor's source is a child who was a newborn, infant or young child, either healthy, febrile or measles-vaccinated (not recorded which). V is TRGV9 and J is TRGJP. No J gene is reported in TCRdb; it was inferred here by comparing the DNA with germline. CDR3 bases: TGTGCCTTGTGGGAGGTGCCTCAAGAGTCGGGCAAAAAAATCAAGGTATTT. It encodes CALWEVPQESGKKIKVF.